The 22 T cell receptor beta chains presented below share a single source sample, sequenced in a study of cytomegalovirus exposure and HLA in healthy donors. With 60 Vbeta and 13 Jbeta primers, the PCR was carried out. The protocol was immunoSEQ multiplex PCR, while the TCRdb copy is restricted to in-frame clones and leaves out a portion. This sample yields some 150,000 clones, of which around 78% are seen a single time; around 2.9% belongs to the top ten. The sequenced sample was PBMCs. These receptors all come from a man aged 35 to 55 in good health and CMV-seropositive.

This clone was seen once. The CDR3 DNA sequence: TGTGCCTGGAGTGTAAGGGGGTACACTGAAGCTTTCTTT. This gives the protein CAWSVRGYTEAFF. This chain joins TRBV30 and TRBJ1-1, with D possibly being TRBD1 (6 bases). Per the germline V gene, CDR1 is GTSNPN and CDR2 is SVGIG (reference sequence). Between the trimmed V and J ends, which lost 0 bases and 3 bases, there was a span of 8 bases. CDR3 length: 13 amino acids.

The chain's CDR3 is CASSYSRQGWPNTIYF. DNA of the CDR3: TGTGCCAGCAGTTACTCCCGACAGGGTTGGCCCAACACCATATATTTT. J is TRBJ1-3 and V is TRBV6-6; 7 bases are shared with TRBD1. This CDR3 region has 16 residues. The V gene end was trimmed by 0 bases and the J gene end by 7 bases; junction bases not matched to a gene: 9. Germline V gene sequence: CDR1 MNHNY, CDR2 SVGAGI (reference sequence).

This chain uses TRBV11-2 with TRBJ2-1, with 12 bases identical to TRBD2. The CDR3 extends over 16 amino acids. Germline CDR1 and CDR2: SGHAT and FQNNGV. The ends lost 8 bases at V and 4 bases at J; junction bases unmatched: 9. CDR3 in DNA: TGTGCCAGCTCCTTGACTAGCGGGAGTATGTACAATGAGCAGTTCTTC. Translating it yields CASSLTSGSMYNEQFF.

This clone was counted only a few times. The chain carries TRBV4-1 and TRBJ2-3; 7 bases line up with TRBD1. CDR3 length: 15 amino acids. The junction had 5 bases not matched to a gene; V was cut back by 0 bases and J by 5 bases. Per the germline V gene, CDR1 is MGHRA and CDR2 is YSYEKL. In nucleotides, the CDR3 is TGCGCCAGCAGCCAAGATCCCCCAGGGGGAGATACGCAGTATTTT. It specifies CASSQDPPGGDTQYF.

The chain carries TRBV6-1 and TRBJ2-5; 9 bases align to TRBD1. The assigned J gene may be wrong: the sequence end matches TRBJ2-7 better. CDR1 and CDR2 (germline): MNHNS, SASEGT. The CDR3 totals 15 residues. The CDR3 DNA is TGTGCCAGCAGTGTTACGGACAGGGGACCCTACGAGCAGTACTTC. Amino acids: CASSVTDRGPYEQYF.

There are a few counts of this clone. The CDR3, as DNA: TGTGCCAGCCAGGACCTAGCGGAATACAATGAGCAGTTCTTC. It specifies CASQDLAEYNEQFF. This chain links TRBV2 with TRBJ2-1; 7 bases line up with TRBD2. The CDR3 spans 14 residues. The V gene end was trimmed by 8 bases and the J gene end by 4 bases; junction bases not matched to a gene: 8. The V gene's germline CDR1 is SNHLY and CDR2 FYNNEI.

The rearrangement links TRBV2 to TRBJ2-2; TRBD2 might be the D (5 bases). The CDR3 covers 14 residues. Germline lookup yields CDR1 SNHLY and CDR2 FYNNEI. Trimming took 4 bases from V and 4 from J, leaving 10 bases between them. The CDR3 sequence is CASSVVAGTGELFF. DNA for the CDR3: TGTGCCAGCAGTGTGGTTGCGGGCACCGGGGAGCTGTTTTTT.

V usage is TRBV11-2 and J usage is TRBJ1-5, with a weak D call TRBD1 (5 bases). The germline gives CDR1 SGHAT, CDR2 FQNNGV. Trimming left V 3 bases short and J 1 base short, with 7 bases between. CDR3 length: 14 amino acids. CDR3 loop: CASSFGGSNQPQHF. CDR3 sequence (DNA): TGTGCCAGCAGCTTCGGGGGGAGCAATCAGCCCCAGCATTTT.

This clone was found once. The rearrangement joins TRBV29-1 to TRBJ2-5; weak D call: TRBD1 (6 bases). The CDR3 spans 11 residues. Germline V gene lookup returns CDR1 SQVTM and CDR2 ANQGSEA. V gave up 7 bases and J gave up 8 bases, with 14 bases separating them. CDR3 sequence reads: CSAGDTSTQYF. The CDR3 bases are TGCAGCGCCGGGGACACCTCCACCCAGTACTTC.

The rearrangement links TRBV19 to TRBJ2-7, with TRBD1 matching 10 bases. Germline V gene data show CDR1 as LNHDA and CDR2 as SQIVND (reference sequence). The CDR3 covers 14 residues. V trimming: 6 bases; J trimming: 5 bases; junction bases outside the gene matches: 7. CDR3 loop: CASRDPGQGNEQYF. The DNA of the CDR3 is TGTGCCAGTAGAGATCCGGGACAGGGGAACGAGCAGTACTTC.

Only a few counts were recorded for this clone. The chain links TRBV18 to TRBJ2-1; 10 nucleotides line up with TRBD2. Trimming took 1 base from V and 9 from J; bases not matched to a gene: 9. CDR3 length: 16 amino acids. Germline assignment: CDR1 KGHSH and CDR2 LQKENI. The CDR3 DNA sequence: TGTGCCAGCTCACCACGGGCCAGCGGGAGGGTGGGTGAGCAGTTCTTC. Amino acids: CASSPRASGRVGEQFF.

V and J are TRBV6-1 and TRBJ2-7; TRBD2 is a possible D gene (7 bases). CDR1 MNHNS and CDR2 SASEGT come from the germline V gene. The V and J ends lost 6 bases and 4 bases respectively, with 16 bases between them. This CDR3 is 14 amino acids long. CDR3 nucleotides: TGTGCCAGCAGGAAGGGGGGGCTGCCTTACGAGCAGTACTTC. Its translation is CASRKGGLPYEQYF.

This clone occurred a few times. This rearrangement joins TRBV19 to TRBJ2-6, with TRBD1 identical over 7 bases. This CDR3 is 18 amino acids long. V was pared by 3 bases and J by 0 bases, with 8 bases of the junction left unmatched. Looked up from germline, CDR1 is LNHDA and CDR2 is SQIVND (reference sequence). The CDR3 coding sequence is TGTGCCAGTAGTATCACGGACAGGAGCGGCTCTGGGGCCAACGTCCTGACTTTC. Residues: CASSITDRSGSGANVLTF.

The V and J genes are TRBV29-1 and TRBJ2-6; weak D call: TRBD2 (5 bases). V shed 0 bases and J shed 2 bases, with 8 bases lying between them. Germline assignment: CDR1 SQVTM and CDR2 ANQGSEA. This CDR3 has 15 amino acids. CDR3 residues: CSVEDAGTGANVLTF. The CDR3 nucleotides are TGCAGCGTTGAAGATGCCGGGACTGGGGCCAACGTCCTGACTTTC.

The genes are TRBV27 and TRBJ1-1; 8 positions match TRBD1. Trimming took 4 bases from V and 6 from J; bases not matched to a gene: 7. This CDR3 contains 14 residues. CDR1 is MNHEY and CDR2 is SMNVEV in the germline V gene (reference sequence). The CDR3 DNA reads TGTGCCAGCAGTTCCCGGACAGGGCGGCCTGAAGCTTTCTTT. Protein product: CASSSRTGRPEAFF.

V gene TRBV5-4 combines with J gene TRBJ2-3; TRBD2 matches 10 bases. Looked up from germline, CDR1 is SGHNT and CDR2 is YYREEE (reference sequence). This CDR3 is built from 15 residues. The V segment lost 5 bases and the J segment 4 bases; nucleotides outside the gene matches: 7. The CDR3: CASSKLAGASDTQYF. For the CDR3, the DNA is TGTGCCAGCAGTAAGCTAGCGGGAGCATCAGATACGCAGTATTTT. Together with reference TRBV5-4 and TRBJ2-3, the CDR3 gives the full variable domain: ETGVTQSPTHLIKTRGQQVTLRCSSQSGHNTVSWYQQALGQGPQFIFQYYREEENGRGNFPPRFSGLQFPNYSSELNVNALELDDSALYLCASSKLAGASDTQYFGPGTRLTVL.

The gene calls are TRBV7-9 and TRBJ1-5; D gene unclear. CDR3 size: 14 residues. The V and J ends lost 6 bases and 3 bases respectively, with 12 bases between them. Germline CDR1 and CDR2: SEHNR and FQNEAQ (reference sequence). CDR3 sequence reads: CASSMGGINQPQHF. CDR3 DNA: TGTGCCAGCAGTATGGGAGGGATCAATCAGCCCCAGCATTTT. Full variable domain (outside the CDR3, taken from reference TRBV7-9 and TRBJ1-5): DTGVSQNPRHKITKRGQNVTFRCDPISEHNRLYWYRQTLGQGPEFLTYFQNEAQLEKSRLLSDRFSAERPKGSFSTLEIQRTEQGDSAMYLCASSMGGINQPQHFGDGTRLSIL.

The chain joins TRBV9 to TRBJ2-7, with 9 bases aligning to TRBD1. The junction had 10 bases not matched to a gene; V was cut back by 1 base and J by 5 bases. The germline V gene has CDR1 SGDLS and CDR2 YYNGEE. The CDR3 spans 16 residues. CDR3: CASSVSGTGRIHEQYF. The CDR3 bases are TGTGCCAGCAGCGTATCAGGGACAGGGAGGATACACGAGCAGTACTTC.

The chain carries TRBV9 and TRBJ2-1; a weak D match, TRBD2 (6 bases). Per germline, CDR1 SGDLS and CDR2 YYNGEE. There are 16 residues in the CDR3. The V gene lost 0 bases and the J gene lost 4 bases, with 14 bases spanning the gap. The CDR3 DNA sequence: TGTGCCAGCAGCGTAGAAAGGGGAGGAGGATACAATGAGCAGTTCTTC. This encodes CASSVERGGGYNEQFF.

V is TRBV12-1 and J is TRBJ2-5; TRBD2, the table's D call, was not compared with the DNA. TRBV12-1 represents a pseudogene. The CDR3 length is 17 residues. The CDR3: CASSPGSRGRDQETQYF. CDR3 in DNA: TGTGCCAGCAGCCCGGGCTCTCGGGGGAGAGATCAAGAGACCCAGTACTTC.

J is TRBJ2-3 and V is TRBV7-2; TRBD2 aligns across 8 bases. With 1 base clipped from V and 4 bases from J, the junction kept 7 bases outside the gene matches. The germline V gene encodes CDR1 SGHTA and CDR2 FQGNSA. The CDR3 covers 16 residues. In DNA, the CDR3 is TGTGCCAGCAGCTTAGAGGGGACTAGGCTGGCAGATACGCAGTATTTT. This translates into CASSLEGTRLADTQYF. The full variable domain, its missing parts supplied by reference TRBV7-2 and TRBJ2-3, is GAGVSQSPSNKVTEKGKDVELRCDPISGHTALYWYRQSLGQGLEFLIYFQGNSAPDKSGLPSDRFSAERTGGSVSTLTIQRTQQEDSAVYLCASSLEGTRLADTQYFGPGTRLTVL.

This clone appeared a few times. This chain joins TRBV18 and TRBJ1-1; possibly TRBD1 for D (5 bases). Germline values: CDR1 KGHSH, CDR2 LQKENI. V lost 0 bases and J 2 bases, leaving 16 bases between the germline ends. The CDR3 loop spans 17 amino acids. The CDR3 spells CASSPPGTLTSNTEAFF. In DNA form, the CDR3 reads TGTGCCAGCTCACCACCCGGGACTCTAACTTCCAACACTGAAGCTTTCTTT. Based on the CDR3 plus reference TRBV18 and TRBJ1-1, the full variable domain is NAGVMQNPRHLVRRRGQEARLRCSPMKGHSHVYWYRQLPEEGLKFMVYLQKENIIDESGMPKERFSAEFPKEGPSILRIQQVVRGDSAAYFCASSPPGTLTSNTEAFFGQGTRLTVV.